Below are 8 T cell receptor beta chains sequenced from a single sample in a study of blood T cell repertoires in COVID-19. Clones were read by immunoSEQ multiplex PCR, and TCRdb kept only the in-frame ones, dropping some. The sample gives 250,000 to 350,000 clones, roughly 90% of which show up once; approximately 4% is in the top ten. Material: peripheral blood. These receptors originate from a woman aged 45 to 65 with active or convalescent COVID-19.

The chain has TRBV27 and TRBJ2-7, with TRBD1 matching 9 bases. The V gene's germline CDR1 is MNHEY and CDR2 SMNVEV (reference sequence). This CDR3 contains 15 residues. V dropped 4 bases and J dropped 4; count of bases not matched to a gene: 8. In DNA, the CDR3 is TGTGCCAGCAGTTACAGACAGGGGGTCGCGTACGAGCAGTACTTC. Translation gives CASSYRQGVAYEQYF.

The CDR3, as DNA: TGTGCCAGCAGCTTCGACAGGGAGCAGTTCTTC. It translates to CASSFDREQFF. The V and J genes are TRBV5-6 and TRBJ2-1; tentatively, D is TRBD1 (6 bases). Germline V gene data show CDR1 as SGHDT and CDR2 as YYEEEE. The CDR3 loop spans 11 amino acids. V gave up 2 bases and J gave up 10 bases, with 7 bases separating them.

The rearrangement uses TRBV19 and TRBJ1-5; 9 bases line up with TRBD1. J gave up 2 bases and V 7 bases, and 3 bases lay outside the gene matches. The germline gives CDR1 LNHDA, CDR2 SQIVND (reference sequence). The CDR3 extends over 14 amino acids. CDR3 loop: CASTRTGGNQPQHF. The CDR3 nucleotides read TGTGCCAGTACCAGGACAGGGGGCAATCAGCCCCAGCATTTT.

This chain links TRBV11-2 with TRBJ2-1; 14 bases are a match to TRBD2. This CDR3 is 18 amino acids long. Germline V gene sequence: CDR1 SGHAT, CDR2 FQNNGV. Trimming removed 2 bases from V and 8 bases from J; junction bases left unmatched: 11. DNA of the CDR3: TGTGCCAGCAGCTTAAGACTAGCGGGGGGGCCAATTAGGGATGAGCAGTTCTTC. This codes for CASSLRLAGGPIRDEQFF.

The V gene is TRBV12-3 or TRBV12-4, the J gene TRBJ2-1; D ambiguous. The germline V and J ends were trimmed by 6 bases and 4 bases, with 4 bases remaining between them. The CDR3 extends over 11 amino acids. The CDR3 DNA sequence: TGTGCCAGCAGCACATACAATGAGCAGTTCTTC. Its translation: CASSTYNEQFF.

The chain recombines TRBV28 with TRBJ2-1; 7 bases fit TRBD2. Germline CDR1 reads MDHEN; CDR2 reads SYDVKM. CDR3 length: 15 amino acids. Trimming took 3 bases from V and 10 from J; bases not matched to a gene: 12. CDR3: CASSFPGLSRDEQFF. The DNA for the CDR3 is TGTGCCAGCAGTTTCCCGGGACTATCCCGAGACGAGCAGTTCTTC.

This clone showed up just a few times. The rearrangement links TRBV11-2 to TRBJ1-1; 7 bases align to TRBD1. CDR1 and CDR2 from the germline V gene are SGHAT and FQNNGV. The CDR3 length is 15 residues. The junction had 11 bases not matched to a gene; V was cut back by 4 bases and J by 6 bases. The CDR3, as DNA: TGTGCCAGCAGCTCGCTGACAGGGTTCTATTCTGAAGCTTTCTTT. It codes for CASSSLTGFYSEAFF.

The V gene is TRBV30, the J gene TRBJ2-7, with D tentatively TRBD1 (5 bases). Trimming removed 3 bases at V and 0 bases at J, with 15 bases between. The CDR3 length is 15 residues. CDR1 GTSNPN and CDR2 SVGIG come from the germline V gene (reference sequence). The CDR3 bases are TGTGCCTGGAGGGCGACAGAACACTTCTCCTACGAGCAGTACTTC. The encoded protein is CAWRATEHFSYEQYF.